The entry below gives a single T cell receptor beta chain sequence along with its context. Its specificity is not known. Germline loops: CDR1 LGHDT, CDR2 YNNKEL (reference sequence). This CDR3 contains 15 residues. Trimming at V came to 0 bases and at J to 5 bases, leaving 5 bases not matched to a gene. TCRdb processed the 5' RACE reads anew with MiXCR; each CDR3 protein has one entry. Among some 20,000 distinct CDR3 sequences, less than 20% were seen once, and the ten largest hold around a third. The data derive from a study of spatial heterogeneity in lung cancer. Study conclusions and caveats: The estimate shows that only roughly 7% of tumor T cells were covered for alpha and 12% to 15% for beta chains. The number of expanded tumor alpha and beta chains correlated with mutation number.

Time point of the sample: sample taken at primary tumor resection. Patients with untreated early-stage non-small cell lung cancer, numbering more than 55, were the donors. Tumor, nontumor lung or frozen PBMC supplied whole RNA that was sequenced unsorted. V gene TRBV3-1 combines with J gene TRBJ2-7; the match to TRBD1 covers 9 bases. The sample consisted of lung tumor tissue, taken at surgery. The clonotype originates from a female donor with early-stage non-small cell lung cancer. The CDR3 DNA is TGTGCCAGCAGCCAAGATGAGGACAGGGGCCACGAGCAGTACTTC. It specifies CASSQDEDRGHEQYF.